Listed below are T cell receptor beta chains from one sample, sequenced in a study of cytomegalovirus exposure and HLA in healthy donors. Using immunoSEQ multiplex PCR, the repertoire was profiled, and TCRdb retains in-frame clones only, with some absent. The ten most abundant clones cover just under 3.5% of a sample with roughly 100,000 clones. Specimen: PBMCs. The receptors shown here come from a woman younger than 45 in good health and CMV-seronegative. CDR3s include the opening cysteine and the closing phenylalanine or tryptophan. The D gene is left open where the match is weak.

>TRBJ1-1|TRBD1|TRBV18
TGTGCCAGCCCACCCAGGACAGGGGAAGCTTTCTTT
CASPPRTGEAFF
>TRBJ1-2|.|TRBV14
TGTGCCAGCAGCCAAGATCTCGGGTCCTATGGCTACACCTTC
CASSQDLGSYGYTF
>TRBJ2-3|.|TRBV7-2
TGTGCCAGCAGCTTAGACTACTCGGATACGCAGTATTTT
CASSLDYSDTQYF
>TRBJ2-6|.|TRBV19
TGTGCCAGTAGTATACTTCGCGGCATAGCGGTCTCTGGGGCCAACGTCCTGACTTTC
CASSILRGIAVSGANVLTF
>TRBJ2-3|.|TRBV7-9
TGTGCCAGCAGCTCGGTCGTAGGGGGGGCGACAGATACGCAGTATTTT
CASSSVVGGATDTQYF
>TRBJ2-5|TRBD2|TRBV5-6
TGTGCCAGCAGCTCTAGCGGGGGGGGCCAAGAGACCCAGTACTTC
CASSSSGGGQETQYF
>TRBJ1-5|.|TRBV29-1
TGCAGCGTATCAGGGAGCAATCAGCCCCAGCATTTT
CSVSGSNQPQHF
>TRBJ2-7|TRBD1|TRBV27
TGTGCCAGCAGTCCTACCGGGACAGGGACCTACGAGCAGTACTTC
CASSPTGTGTYEQYF
>TRBJ2-1|.|TRBV11-2
TGTGCCTCGAGGGGTCCCCAGGGAAGGGGGGGCAATGAGCAGTTCTTC
CASRGPQGRGGNEQFF
>TRBJ2-1|TRBD2|TRBV25-1
TGTGCCAGCGCGGGGGGGGGCTACAATGAGCAGTTCTTC
CASAGGGYNEQFF
>TRBJ2-1|.|TRBV13
TGTGCCAGCAGCTTACTTGGCCGAAACAATGAGCAGTTCTTC
CASSLLGRNNEQFF
>TRBJ1-6|.|TRBV4-2
TGTGCCAGCAGGGGAACAGGGCTAGACCATTCACCCCTCCACTTT
CASRGTGLDHSPLHF
>TRBJ2-7|.|TRBV7-9
TGTGCCAGCAACTCCCCGGGAGCGGACTCACGCGAGCAGTACTTC
CASNSPGADSREQYF